This T cell receptor beta chain was observed in a study of blood T cell repertoires in COVID-19. Across the whole study: Spain, Italy and the United States supplied samples that represented acute and convalescent COVID-19. PBMCs, B-cell-depleted T cells, or T cells were the source of the cDNA or gDNA that made up the material.

In the authors' workflow: Reference gene primer amplification in the assay estimated nucleated cell counts. Sequenced by immunoSEQ multiplex PCR; TCRdb stores in-frame clones only, minus some. The V and J calls and the clone size are those of that table, but D and trimming were determined from the DNA. The sample contains roughly 160,000 clones, around 82% of which appear only once. Looked up from germline, CDR1 is SGHTS and CDR2 is YDEGEE. The CDR3 has 13 amino acids. Between the trimmed V and J ends, which lost 4 bases and 7 bases, there was a span of 14 bases. What was sequenced was peripheral blood. The chain couples TRBV5-8 to TRBJ1-2; D unresolved. The sequence was obtained from a woman over 75 with acute or convalescent COVID-19. CDR3 sequence (DNA): TGTGCCAGCAGCCCGGGGTCTACCGGTGGCTACACCTTC. The encoded protein is CASSPGSTGGYTF.